This TCR beta chain was captured in a study of cytotoxic CD8 clonotypes in ibrutinib-treated CLL. As for the study in general: Mean values per sample were a few hundred thousand productive templates and roughly 90,000 productive rearrangements. Study-wide results and limits: Public clonotypes occurred uncommonly; on treatment, they contracted or remained stable. The clonality went up when patients responded to ibrutinib and dropped back toward baseline at progression.

Sequencing used immunoSEQ multiplex PCR; TCRdb keeps in-frame clones, though not all of them. The profile shows fewer than 400,000 clones, 67% of them singletons. Germline V gene data show CDR1 as SGHRS and CDR2 as YFSETQ. Trimming removed 3 bases at V and 2 bases at J, with 11 bases between. The CDR3 is 14 residues long. Turning to this clone: The antigen is not known.

Genomic DNA for TCR beta libraries, roughly 2 micrograms, came from cryopreserved PBMCs. This chain links TRBV5-1 with TRBJ2-5; D may correspond to TRBD1 or TRBD2 (5 bases each). Here the sequenced sample was PBMCs, taken after 36 months of ibrutinib treatment. This sequence originates from a human donor with chronic lymphocytic leukemia. The CDR3 nucleotides read TGCGCCAGCAGCTCGGGACCTGGACAAGAGACCCAGTACTTC. This codes for CASSSGPGQETQYF.